Detailed here is one T cell receptor beta chain. The sample is drawn from a study of blood T cell repertoires in COVID-19. Individuals aged about 18 to 89 years were recruited from 20 to 25 US areas. Sequencing was performed with immunoSEQ multiplex PCR; in TCRdb, only in-frame clones are kept and a portion is missing. Of 200,000 to 300,000 clones detected, 88% appear once; the ten largest clones hold around 2.5%. The specimen sequenced was PBMCs or T cells enriched from blood (not recorded which). The clonotype comes from a woman in her forties with acute COVID-19.

CDR3 DNA: TGCAGGGCCGGAGGACTAGCGGGGCTTGCGGAGCAGTTCTTC. It yields the protein CRAGGLAGLAEQFF. V gene TRBV29-1 combines with J gene TRBJ2-1; TRBD2 aligns across 12 bases. The CDR3 is 14 amino acids. The germline V gene encodes CDR1 SQVTM and CDR2 ANQGSEA.